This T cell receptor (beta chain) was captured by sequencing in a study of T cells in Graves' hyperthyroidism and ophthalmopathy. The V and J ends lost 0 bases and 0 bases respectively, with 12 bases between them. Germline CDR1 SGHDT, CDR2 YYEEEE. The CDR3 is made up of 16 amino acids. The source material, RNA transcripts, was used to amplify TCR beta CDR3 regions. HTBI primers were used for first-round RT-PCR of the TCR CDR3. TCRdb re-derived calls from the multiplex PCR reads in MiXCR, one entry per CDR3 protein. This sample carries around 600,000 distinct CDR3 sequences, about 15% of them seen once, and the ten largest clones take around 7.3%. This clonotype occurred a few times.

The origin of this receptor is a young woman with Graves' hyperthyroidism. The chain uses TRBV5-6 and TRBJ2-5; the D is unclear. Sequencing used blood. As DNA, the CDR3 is TGTGCCAGCAGCTTGGTCGTCAGTTTGAACCAAGAGACCCAGTACTTC. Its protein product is CASSLVVSLNQETQYF.